This entry concerns a single T cell receptor beta chain. These data are taken from a study of T cell clones after liver transplantation. The CDR3 has 10 amino acids. Per germline, CDR1 MDHEN and CDR2 SYDVKM. Generated by immunoSEQ multiplex PCR, the TCRdb table keeps only in-frame clones and is missing some. The repertoire holds under 85,000 clones, with roughly 80% as singletons. The genes are TRBV28 and TRBJ1-1; unclear D gene. Specimen: CD4+ T cells from blood, collected 12 months after liver transplant. The sequence derives from a human patient who received a liver transplant. A subset of T cells may come from the graft donor. Written as DNA, the CDR3 is TGTATGGTGTGGCTAGTCGAAGCTTTCTTT. Residues: CMVWLVEAFF.